A selection of T cell receptor beta chains follows, all from one sample in a study of Graves' ophthalmopathy and Graves' hyperthyroidism. TCRdb independently ran MiXCR on the multiplex PCR reads; one entry per CDR3 protein. The sample lists just over 600,000 distinct CDR3 sequences, 22% occurring once. The sample taken for sequencing was peripheral blood. These TCRs come from a young woman with stable Graves' hyperthyroidism. Some clones in this sample may be carry-over from other donors' samples. Both conserved end residues are part of each CDR3. D genes are given only for firm matches. Some rows have no size entry. The others give once, few or many, or a class for an expanded clone.

V	length	J	D	size	CDR3	DNA
TRBV6-2/TRBV6-3	11	TRBJ1-2	.	many	CASGKIYGYTF	TGTGCCAGCGGTAAAATCTATGGCTACACCTTC
TRBV12-3/TRBV12-4	12	TRBJ2-7	.	.	CATWTGPDEQYF	TGTGCCACCTGGACGGGACCCGACGAGCAGTACTTC
TRBV28	11	TRBJ1-2	.	.	CASSYVGGYTF	TGTGCCAGCAGCTACGTCGGTGGCTACACCTTC
TRBV6-1	13	TRBJ2-7	TRBD1	.	CASTGTDSYEQYF	TGTGCCAGCACCGGGACAGACTCCTACGAGCAGTACTTC
TRBV11-1	15	TRBJ2-5	TRBD2	.	CASSHSGRGGETQYF	TGTGCCAGCAGCCATAGCGGGAGGGGAGGAGAGACCCAGTACTTC
TRBV20-1	14	TRBJ2-7	.	once	CSAHPGAGAYEQYF	TGCAGTGCCCATCCGGGGGCGGGAGCCTACGAGCAGTACTTC
TRBV19	12	TRBJ1-5	.	many	CASSMAGWPQHF	TGTGCCAGTAGTATGGCAGGTTGGCCCCAGCATTTT
TRBV30	14	TRBJ1-1	TRBD1	few	CAWNLQGMNTEAFF	TGTGCCTGGAACCTACAGGGGATGAACACTGAAGCTTTCTTT
TRBV9	15	TRBJ2-7	TRBD1	many	CASSVGGTGPYEQYF	TGTGCCAGCAGCGTAGGCGGGACAGGTCCCTACGAGCAGTACTTC
TRBV28	14	TRBJ2-2	.	many	CASSFYQTTGELFF	TGTGCCAGCAGTTTCTACCAGACTACCGGGGAGCTGTTTTTT
TRBV14	15	TRBJ1-6	.	many	CASSQLILGNSPLHF	TGTGCCAGCAGCCAATTAATCTTGGGGAATTCACCCCTCCACTTT
TRBV6-1	13	TRBJ2-7	.	many	CASSEEGGYEQYF	TGTGCCAGCAGTGAAGAAGGTGGTTACGAGCAGTACTTC
TRBV10-3	12	TRBJ2-7	TRBD1	.	CAIQQGAYEQYF	TGTGCCATCCAACAGGGGGCTTACGAGCAGTACTTC
TRBV6-4	16	TRBJ1-3	.	many	CASRKKGGNSGNTIYF	TGTGCCAGCAGAAAAAAGGGGGGTAACTCTGGAAACACCATATATTTT
TRBV4-1	18	TRBJ2-6	.	many	CASSQVFVASSGANVLTF	TGCGCCAGCAGCCAAGTCTTCGTGGCTAGCTCTGGGGCCAACGTCCTGACTTTC
TRBV6-1	13	TRBJ2-5	TRBD1	many	CAGSRQGMETQYF	TGTGCCGGCAGCCGACAGGGTATGGAGACCCAGTACTTC
TRBV20-1	13	TRBJ1-1	.	.	CSGPGPGFTEAFF	TGCAGTGGACCGGGCCCCGGTTTTACTGAAGCTTTCTTT
TRBV27	15	TRBJ2-2	.	many	CASSSRPLGAGELFF	TGTGCCAGCAGTTCCCGACCCCTCGGGGCCGGGGAGCTGTTTTTT
TRBV6-1	13	TRBJ1-5	.	many	CASTPWGNQPQHF	TGTGCCAGCACCCCCTGGGGCAATCAGCCCCAGCATTTT
TRBV12-3/TRBV12-4	14	TRBJ2-2	.	.	CASSVVPTGGELFF	TGTGCCAGCAGTGTAGTTCCGACCGGCGGGGAGCTGTTTTTT
TRBV15	15	TRBJ2-5	.	many	CATSRDRGLAETQYF	TGTGCCACCAGCAGAGATCGAGGCTTAGCAGAGACCCAGTACTTC
TRBV2	12	TRBJ2-7	.	few	CASSEYSAEQYF	TGTGCCAGCAGTGAATATTCGGCCGAGCAGTACTTC
TRBV18	17	TRBJ2-5	.	.	CASSPLQTGRDKETQYF	TGTGCCAGCTCACCACTCCAGACAGGGCGGGACAAAGAGACCCAGTACTTC
TRBV20-1	13	TRBJ1-1	.	many	CSARVGVVTEAFF	TGCAGTGCTAGGGTCGGGGTCGTCACTGAAGCTTTCTTT
TRBV13	12	TRBJ1-1	.	.	CASSPPLMEAFF	TGTGCCAGCAGCCCCCCGTTAATGGAAGCTTTCTTT
TRBV10-3	15	TRBJ1-5	.	many	CAISERGRGNQPQHF	TGTGCCATCAGTGAAAGAGGTAGGGGCAATCAGCCCCAGCATTTT
TRBV11-2	15	TRBJ2-5	.	few	CASSLDARNQETQYF	TGTGCCAGCAGCTTAGATGCGAGAAACCAAGAGACCCAGTACTTC
TRBV28	17	TRBJ1-1	TRBD1	many	CASSLWRWTGADTEAFF	TGTGCCAGCAGTTTATGGCGCTGGACAGGGGCAGACACTGAAGCTTTCTTT
TRBV20-1	15	TRBJ1-5	.	many	CSARPGVRSNQPQHF	TGCAGTGCTAGGCCCGGGGTCCGTAGCAATCAGCCCCAGCATTTT
TRBV18	14	TRBJ1-2	.	many	CASSQETSIYGYTF	TGTGCCAGCTCACAGGAGACATCTATCTATGGCTACACCTTC
TRBV5-1	20	TRBJ2-5	TRBD2	.	CASSFYPGLAGVERQETQYF	TGCGCCAGCAGCTTTTATCCGGGACTAGCGGGAGTGGAGCGGCAAGAGACCCAGTACTTC
TRBV25-1	15	TRBJ2-7	TRBD1	many	CASSEQQGTDYEQYF	TGTGCCAGCAGCGAACAACAGGGGACAGACTACGAGCAGTACTTC
TRBV12-5	12	TRBJ2-7	.	.	CASGFGGNEQYF	TGTGCTAGTGGTTTCGGGGGTAACGAGCAGTACTTC
TRBV5-1	16	TRBJ1-5	.	many	CASSLGDRSSNQPQHF	TGCGCCAGCAGCTTGGGGGACCGTTCTAGCAATCAGCCCCAGCATTTT
TRBV28	17	TRBJ2-7	TRBD2	many	CASSLWASGGAWSEQYF	TGTGCCAGCAGTTTATGGGCTAGCGGGGGGGCCTGGAGCGAGCAGTACTTC
TRBV7-2	14	TRBJ2-2	.	many	CASSLGLPTGELFF	TGTGCCAGCAGCTTAGGACTTCCCACCGGGGAGCTGTTTTTT
TRBV6-1	12	TRBJ2-5	.	few	CASHTGKETQYF	TGTGCCAGCCACACGGGAAAAGAGACCCAGTACTTC
TRBV11-2	16	TRBJ2-7	.	many	CASSPRTESLPYEQYF	TGTGCCAGCAGCCCGCGGACAGAAAGCCTCCCCTACGAGCAGTACTTC
TRBV13	15	TRBJ2-7	.	many	CASSLDPGLKDEQYF	TGTGCCAGCAGCTTAGATCCGGGGCTGAAGGACGAGCAGTACTTC
TRBV30	12	TRBJ1-5	.	.	CAWSVGYQPQHF	TGTGCCTGGAGTGTAGGGTATCAGCCCCAGCATTTT
TRBV6-1	14	TRBJ2-7	TRBD1	many	CASSEGQGVYEQYF	TGTGCCAGCAGTGAAGGACAGGGTGTGTACGAGCAGTACTTC
TRBV6-1	14	TRBJ1-5	.	many	CASSETRGYQPQHF	TGTGCCAGCAGTGAAACAAGGGGTTATCAGCCCCAGCATTTT